One sample yielded the 18 T cell receptor beta chains listed below, sequenced in a study of cytotoxic CD8 clonotypes in ibrutinib-treated CLL. Repertoires were generated with immunoSEQ multiplex PCR, while TCRdb's copy carries only in-frame clones and drops some. The data contain around 330,000 clones, under 70% of them singletons. This specimen consisted of PBMCs, obtained after 36 months of ibrutinib treatment. The receptors originated from a human donor with chronic lymphocytic leukemia.

In DNA form, the CDR3 reads TGCAGCGTCCCAAGCGGACAGGGAGCCTACAATGAGCAGTTCTTC. This codes for CSVPSGQGAYNEQFF. The rearrangement links TRBV29-1 to TRBJ2-1; 8 nucleotides agree with TRBD1. From germline, CDR1 is SQVTM and CDR2 ANQGSEA. The ends lost 6 bases at V and 2 bases at J; junction bases unmatched: 9. The CDR3 length is 15 residues.

The chain uses TRBV6-5 and TRBJ2-5; D might be TRBD1 (5 bases). Trimming removed 6 bases from V and 4 bases from J, with 15 bases in between. The germline CDR1 and CDR2 sequences are MNHEY and SVGAGI. The CDR3 spans 14 residues. The CDR3 DNA follows: TGTGCCAGCAGCGAAGGGGTTTGGTCAGAGACCCAGTACTTC. It is translated as CASSEGVWSETQYF.

This clone was seen a handful of times. The V gene is TRBV19, the J gene TRBJ2-7, with D possibly being TRBD2 (5 bases). V was clipped by 6 bases and J by 0 bases, with 15 bases between them. This CDR3 is built from 15 residues. Germline-derived CDR1 and CDR2 are LNHDA and SQIVND (reference sequence). CDR3 in DNA: TGTGCCAGTAGCCCCCGAGGGTGGAGCTCCTACGAGCAGTACTTC. Residues: CASSPRGWSSYEQYF.

J is TRBJ2-5 and V is TRBV2, with D perhaps matching TRBD1 or TRBD2 (5 bases each). This CDR3 contains 14 residues. Trimming removed 7 bases from V and 1 base from J, with 13 bases in between. CDR1 SNHLY and CDR2 FYNNEI come from the germline V gene. The CDR3, as DNA: TGTGCCAGCATTACAATCGGGGCCCAAGAGACCCAGTACTTC. Its protein product is CASITIGAQETQYF. The variable domain in full, completed from reference TRBV2 and TRBJ2-5, reads EPEVTQTPSHQVTQMGQEVILRCVPISNHLYFYWYRQILGQKVEFLVSFYNNEISEKSEIFDDQFSVERPDGSNFTLKIRSTKLEDSAMYFCASITIGAQETQYFGPGTRLLVL.

The chain links TRBV19 to TRBJ2-7; possibly TRBD1 for D (5 bases). This CDR3 comprises 13 residues. Trimming removed 10 bases from V and 0 bases from J, with 13 bases in between. In germline, CDR1 is LNHDA, CDR2 SQIVND (reference sequence). The CDR3 region is CATRQLHSYEQYF. CDR3 in DNA: TGTGCCACAAGACAGCTCCACTCCTACGAGCAGTACTTC. The full variable domain, its missing parts supplied by reference TRBV19 and TRBJ2-7, is DGGITQSPKYLFRKEGQNVTLSCEQNLNHDAMYWYRQDPGQGLRLIYYSQIVNDFQKGDIAEGYSVSREKKESFPLTVTSAQKNPTAFYLCATRQLHSYEQYFGPGTRLTVT.

CDR3 region: CASSDRFGNQPQHF. CDR3 bases: TGTGCCAGCAGTGACAGGTTTGGCAATCAGCCCCAGCATTTT. The chain recombines TRBV6-1 with TRBJ1-5; D is undetermined. V was trimmed by 3 bases and J by 2 bases, leaving 8 bases between them. Germline V gene lookup returns CDR1 MNHNS and CDR2 SASEGT. This CDR3 contains 14 residues.

The rearrangement uses TRBV2 and TRBJ2-2, with D hard to call. The CDR3 sequence is 14 residues long. Germline values: CDR1 SNHLY, CDR2 FYNNEI. Trimming took 7 bases from V and 4 from J, leaving 13 bases between them. The DNA for the CDR3 is TGTGCCAGCACTGGAGAGCAACTCACCGGGGAGCTGTTTTTT. Residues: CASTGEQLTGELFF.

This clone was observed a handful of times. The chain joins TRBV28 to TRBJ2-7, with 7 bases fitting TRBD1. The CDR3 runs to 12 residues. V dropped 6 bases and J dropped 3; count of bases not matched to a gene: 2. From germline, CDR1 is MDHEN and CDR2 SYDVKM. The CDR3 is CASRHRGYEQYF. The DNA for the CDR3 is TGTGCCAGCAGGCACAGGGGCTACGAGCAGTACTTC.

The chain couples TRBV15 to TRBJ2-1; 8 nucleotides line up with TRBD2. CDR1 and CDR2 from the germline V gene are LNHNV and YYDKDF (reference sequence). V lost 1 base, J lost 4 bases, and 6 bases stayed unmatched. The CDR3 consists of 16 residues. CDR3 loop: CATSRGGLARYNEQFF. The CDR3 DNA sequence: TGTGCCACCAGCAGAGGCGGACTAGCTAGATACAATGAGCAGTTCTTC.

The sample holds a few counts of this clone. This rearrangement joins TRBV6-5 to TRBJ1-6; D not certain. Deletions cut 2 bases from V and 2 bases from J, with 4 bases between. CDR3 size: 14 residues. CDR1 MNHEY and CDR2 SVGAGI come from the germline V gene. CDR3 sequence (DNA): TGTGCCAGCAGTTACGGGGCCTATAATTCACCCCTCCACTTT. As protein: CASSYGAYNSPLHF.

The chain carries TRBV7-9 and TRBJ2-1; 10 bases align to TRBD2. The CDR3 extends over 15 amino acids. V trimming: 5 bases; J trimming: 6 bases; junction bases outside the gene matches: 7. Germline loops: CDR1 SEHNR, CDR2 FQNEAQ (reference sequence). The CDR3 loop reads CASSPAGGPSNEQFF. Written as DNA, the CDR3 is TGTGCCAGCAGCCCAGCGGGAGGGCCCTCCAATGAGCAGTTCTTC. The full variable domain, in which reference TRBV7-9 and TRBJ2-1 provide the parts outside the CDR3, is DTGVSQNPRHKITKRGQNVTFRCDPISEHNRLYWYRQTLGQGPEFLTYFQNEAQLEKSRLLSDRFSAERPKGSFSTLEIQRTEQGDSAMYLCASSPAGGPSNEQFFGPGTRLTVL.

The V call is TRBV27, the J call TRBJ1-5, with 7 bases matching TRBD1. The ends lost 6 bases at V and 4 bases at J; junction bases unmatched: 6. The CDR3 is 14 residues long. CDR1 is MNHEY, CDR2 SMNVEV, per germline (reference sequence). The CDR3 DNA follows: TGTGCCAGCAGCCTGACAGGGATTAATCAGCCCCAGCATTTT. Translating gives CASSLTGINQPQHF.

V and J are TRBV20-1 and TRBJ2-7; D is possibly TRBD1 (5 bases). CDR3 size: 11 residues. Per the germline V gene, CDR1 is DFQATT and CDR2 is SNEGSKA (reference sequence). V was cut by 5 bases and J by 2 bases, with 7 bases left in between. The CDR3 spells CSAGATYEQYF. The DNA for the CDR3 is TGCAGTGCTGGGGCCACCTACGAGCAGTACTTC.

The J gene is TRBJ2-4, the V gene TRBV2; D gene uncertain. This CDR3 has 14 amino acids. The V gene lost 4 bases and the J gene lost 0 bases, with 7 bases spanning the gap. CDR1 and CDR2 (germline): SNHLY, FYNNEI. CDR3 in amino acids: CASSVVLAKNIQYF. CDR3 nucleotides: TGTGCCAGCAGTGTCGTACTAGCCAAAAACATTCAGTACTTC.

This clone showed up just a few times. The CDR3 sequence is CASFGGSKSEQFF. CDR3 coding DNA: TGTGCCAGCTTTGGCGGGAGTAAGAGTGAGCAGTTCTTC. This chain joins TRBV2 and TRBJ2-1; 7 bases match TRBD2. This CDR3 comprises 13 residues. CDR1 and CDR2 from the germline V gene are SNHLY and FYNNEI. The ends lost 8 bases at V and 9 bases at J; junction bases unmatched: 10.

CDR3 amino acids: CASSITGRSYEQYF. CDR3 bases: TGTGCCAGTAGTATCACCGGTAGGTCCTACGAGCAGTACTTC. The chain has TRBV19 and TRBJ2-7, with no clear D. Germline V gene lookup returns CDR1 LNHDA and CDR2 SQIVND (reference sequence). The CDR3 has 14 amino acids. Trimming stripped 3 bases from V and 1 base from J, with 10 bases between.

The rearrangement uses TRBV19 and TRBJ1-3, with no clear D. V dropped 8 bases and J dropped 0 bases, with 8 bases sitting between them. The length of the CDR3 is 13 residues. Germline V CDR1 and CDR2: LNHDA, SQIVND (reference sequence). CDR3 DNA sequence: TGTGCCAGTTGCAGGCACTCTGGAAACACCATATATTTT. Amino acids: CASCRHSGNTIYF. The variable domain in full, completed from reference TRBV19 and TRBJ1-3, reads DGGITQSPKYLFRKEGQNVTLSCEQNLNHDAMYWYRQDPGQGLRLIYYSQIVNDFQKGDIAEGYSVSREKKESFPLTVTSAQKNPTAFYLCASCRHSGNTIYFGEGSWLTVV.

The rearrangement uses TRBV6-6 and TRBJ2-5; 11 nucleotides align to TRBD2. The CDR3 is 15 amino acids. Germline-derived CDR1 and CDR2 are MNHNY and SVGAGI (reference sequence). V shed 0 bases and J 7 bases; nucleotides not matched to a gene: 4. The CDR3 loop is CASSYSSLAGGTQYF. The CDR3 region has the DNA TGTGCCAGCAGTTACTCTTCCCTAGCGGGAGGGACCCAGTACTTC.